These 28 T cell receptor beta chains were all obtained from the same sample, sequenced in a study of CD8 T cells in ankylosing spondylitis. Each CDR3 protein gets one entry after TCRdb re-called the 5' RACE reads with MiXCR. This table holds about 340,000 distinct CDR3 sequences, under 15% found once. Sequencing used blood, either unsorted or a sorted T cell fraction (not recorded which). These receptor sequences come from a male donor with ankylosing spondylitis or in good health (not recorded which).

This rearrangement joins TRBV3-1 to TRBJ1-2, with a possible D match to TRBD1 (5 bases). The ends were cut back, 1 base at V and 2 bases at J, with 8 bases in the middle. Germline V gene sequence: CDR1 LGHDT, CDR2 YNNKEL (reference sequence). CDR3 length equals 14 residues. CDR3 amino acids: CASSQGDPNYGYTF. As DNA, the CDR3 is TGTGCCAGCAGCCAAGGGGACCCCAACTATGGCTACACCTTC.

In this sample, this clonotype turned up a few times. The chain carries TRBV7-2 and TRBJ2-1; D remains unclear. CDR3 size: 13 residues. CDR1 is SGHTA and CDR2 is FQGNSA in the germline V gene. V lost 3 bases, J lost 4 bases, and 7 bases lay in between. CDR3 sequence reads: CASSFDPYNEQFF. DNA of the CDR3: TGTGCCAGCAGCTTCGACCCGTACAATGAGCAGTTCTTC.

This clonotype has only a few counts. The V gene is TRBV20-1, the J gene TRBJ2-3; D is perhaps TRBD2 (6 bases). This CDR3 spans 19 amino acids. The V end was cut by 3 bases, the J end by 4 bases, with 29 bases between. CDR1 and CDR2 from the germline V gene are DFQATT and SNEGSKA (reference sequence). This CDR3 is CSASATGAGGPLLPDTQYF. The CDR3 region has the DNA TGCAGTGCTAGCGCCACCGGGGCCGGGGGACCCCTTCTCCCAGATACGCAGTATTTT.

This clonotype came up many times. CDR3 in DNA: TGTGCCAGCACCGCCGGGACAGGGGGCTTCTACGAGCAGTACTTC. It specifies CASTAGTGGFYEQYF. This sequence joins TRBV6-2 or TRBV6-3 and TRBJ2-7; 12 nucleotides agree with TRBD1. Germline trimming cut 7 bases from V and 3 bases from J; bases unmatched to any gene: 7. The CDR3 contains 15 residues. Germline loops: CDR1 MNHEY, CDR2 SVGEGT.

J is TRBJ2-5 and V is TRBV12-3 or TRBV12-4; 10 bases line up with TRBD2. V lost 2 bases to trimming and J lost 5 bases; unmatched junction nucleotides: 8. CDR3 length: 16 residues. CDR3 coding DNA: TGTGCCAGCAGTTTAAGAGTAGCGGGGGGACGGGAGACCCAGTACTTC. Its translation: CASSLRVAGGRETQYF.

As regards this clonotype: This clone may be a read error of a much larger clone one base away. J is TRBJ2-1 and V is TRBV7-8; no reliable D call. Germline lookup yields CDR1 SGHVS and CDR2 FQNEAQ. Trimming removed 1 base at V and 9 bases at J, with 10 bases between. CDR3 length equals 13 residues. CDR3 loop: CASSLGRNIEQFF. For the CDR3, the DNA is TGTGCCAGCAGCTTAGGACGCAACATTGAGCAGTTCTTC.

This sequence joins TRBV27 and TRBJ1-5; D is unresolved. CDR1 and CDR2 (germline): MNHEY, SMNVEV (reference sequence). Trimming left V 5 bases short and J 1 base short, with 6 bases between. This CDR3 spans 13 amino acids. The CDR3, as DNA: TGTGCCAGCAGTGCGATAAGCAATCAGCCCCAGCATTTT. Protein sequence: CASSAISNQPQHF.

The rearrangement links TRBV5-1 to TRBJ2-7; 10 bases align to TRBD2. V shed 4 bases, J shed 3 bases, and the junction held 16 bases outside the gene matches. CDR3 size: 18 residues. Germline assignment: CDR1 SGHRS and CDR2 YFSETQ. The CDR3 DNA reads TGCGCCAGCAGCGGGCCCCTTGGGAGGCTAGCGGGGGACTACGAGCAGTACTTC. Translated, it gives CASSGPLGRLAGDYEQYF.

The sample holds many counts of this clonotype. The V and J genes are TRBV18 and TRBJ2-5; D gene unclear. The CDR3 loop spans 12 amino acids. Deletions cut 3 bases from V and 4 bases from J, with 6 bases between. Germline V CDR1 and CDR2: KGHSH, LQKENI. The CDR3 region has the DNA TGTGCCAGCTCACCGCCGGGAGAGACCCAGTACTTC. The encoded protein is CASSPPGETQYF. Using reference TRBV18 and TRBJ2-5 for the parts outside the CDR3, the full variable domain is NAGVMQNPRHLVRRRGQEARLRCSPMKGHSHVYWYRQLPEEGLKFMVYLQKENIIDESGMPKERFSAEFPKEGPSILRIQQVVRGDSAAYFCASSPPGETQYFGPGTRLLVL.

The DNA for the CDR3 is TGTGCCACCAGTGACGCAGGGCGAAGCACCGGGGAGCTGTTTTTT. Translating it yields CATSDAGRSTGELFF. V gene TRBV24-1 combines with J gene TRBJ2-2; a weak D match, TRBD1 (5 bases). The germline CDR1 and CDR2 sequences are KGHDR and SFDVKD. V was cut by 4 bases and J by 4 bases, with 12 bases left in between. The CDR3 has 15 amino acids.

This chain connects TRBV9 to TRBJ2-2; no clear D. The CDR3 is 16 residues long. Germline values: CDR1 SGDLS, CDR2 YYNGEE. Trimming pared 4 bases from V and 0 bases from J, leaving 13 bases between. The CDR3 region has the DNA TGTGCCAGCAGCTCCCTGGGGTCCCCGAACACCGGGGAGCTGTTTTTT. Amino acids: CASSSLGSPNTGELFF.

DNA for the CDR3: TGTGCCAGCAGTTTCGTTCTACAAGAGACCCAGTACTTC. Protein product: CASSFVLQETQYF. The chain combines TRBV12-3 or TRBV12-4 with TRBJ2-5; D is ambiguous. The V end was cut by 3 bases, the J end by 2 bases, with 7 bases between. This CDR3 is 13 amino acids long.

The table lists this clonotype with a few counts. The J gene is TRBJ2-7, the V gene TRBV10-3, with TRBD1 matching over 10 bases. The CDR3 contains 16 residues. Looked up from germline, CDR1 is ENHRY and CDR2 is SYGVKD. Trimming cost V 0 bases and J 5 bases; bases outside gene matches: 7. CDR3 region: CAISESPGQGSHEQYF. For the CDR3, the DNA is TGTGCCATCAGTGAGTCACCGGGACAGGGGAGCCACGAGCAGTACTTC.

The chain couples TRBV7-2 to TRBJ2-3, with 15 bases matching TRBD2. The trim removed 5 bases at V and 1 base at J, leaving 4 bases unmatched. This CDR3 comprises 17 residues. Germline CDR1 is SGHTA and CDR2 is FQGNSA. The CDR3 coding sequence is TGTGCCAGCAGCGGGACTAGCGGGAGGCCTCGCACAGATACGCAGTATTTT. Translated, it gives CASSGTSGRPRTDTQYF. The full variable domain, completed using reference TRBV7-2 and TRBJ2-3, is GAGVSQSPSNKVTEKGKDVELRCDPISGHTALYWYRQSLGQGLEFLIYFQGNSAPDKSGLPSDRFSAERTGGSVSTLTIQRTQQEDSAVYLCASSGTSGRPRTDTQYFGPGTRLTVL.

The genes are TRBV12-3 or TRBV12-4 and TRBJ1-2, with D possibly matching TRBD1 (5 bases). V was cut by 5 bases and J by 8 bases, with 9 bases left in between. The CDR3 is 11 residues long. As DNA, the CDR3 is TGTGCCAGCAGTCCGCGGACAGGCTACACCTTC. It encodes CASSPRTGYTF.

This chain links TRBV29-1 with TRBJ1-1; possibly TRBD1 for D (5 bases). The CDR3 runs to 12 residues. Trimming shortened V by 7 bases and J by 3 bases, and 12 bases separated the two germline ends. Germline V gives CDR1 SQVTM, CDR2 ANQGSEA. CDR3 coding DNA: TGCAGCGGCCGGGACTTCTACACTGAAGCTTTCTTT. Amino acid sequence: CSGRDFYTEAFF.

This clonotype occurred a few times. This sequence joins TRBV5-1 and TRBJ2-6; D unresolved. This CDR3 is 13 amino acids long. Looked up from germline, CDR1 is SGHRS and CDR2 is YFSETQ. V dropped 0 bases and J dropped 4 bases, with 2 bases sitting between them. As DNA, the CDR3 is TGCGCCAGCAGCTTGGAAGGGGCCAACGTCCTGACTTTC. This sequence encodes CASSLEGANVLTF.

This clonotype was seen more than once but under ten times. The chain uses TRBV12-3 or TRBV12-4 and TRBJ2-2; D remains ambiguous. The ends were cut back, 10 bases at V and 5 bases at J, with 8 bases in the middle. There are 11 residues in the CDR3. The DNA for the CDR3 is TGTGCCACCCGGCGTACCGGGGAGCTGTTTTTT. The encoded protein is CATRRTGELFF.

The sample holds a few counts of this clonotype. The CDR3, as DNA: TGTGCCAGCAGTTTGGGGTTGTCAGGAAACAATGAGCAGTTCTTC. Translated: CASSLGLSGNNEQFF. V gene TRBV12-3 or TRBV12-4 combines with J gene TRBJ2-1; unclear D gene. Trimming left V 3 bases short and J 5 bases short, with 14 bases between. The CDR3 contains 15 residues.

The V gene is TRBV5-6, the J gene TRBJ1-5; D is undetermined. The V end was cut by 1 base, the J end by 4 bases, with 6 bases between. Germline V gene sequence: CDR1 SGHDT, CDR2 YYEEEE. The CDR3 covers 13 residues. The CDR3 spells CASSLKQNQPQHF. In nucleotides, the CDR3 is TGTGCCAGCAGCTTGAAACAGAATCAGCCCCAGCATTTT.

This clonotype has a handful of counts. The J gene is TRBJ1-5, the V gene TRBV20-1; D ambiguous. This CDR3 contains 13 residues. The germline V and J ends were trimmed by 3 bases and 3 bases, with 9 bases remaining between them. CDR1 and CDR2 from the germline V gene are DFQATT and SNEGSKA (reference sequence). Here the CDR3 reads CSARGPNNQPQHF. The CDR3 nucleotides are TGCAGTGCTAGGGGTCCGAACAATCAGCCCCAGCATTTT.

The table lists this clonotype with a few counts. J is TRBJ2-7 and V is TRBV13; D tentatively fits TRBD1 or TRBD2 (5 bases each). The CDR3 covers 13 residues. V was cut by 3 bases and J by 6 bases, with 12 bases left in between. CDR1 and CDR2 (germline): PRHDT, FYEKMQ (reference sequence). CDR3: CASSFRESSEQYF. The CDR3 DNA sequence: TGTGCCAGCAGCTTCAGGGAGTCGAGCGAGCAGTACTTC.

Here the CDR3 DNA reads TGCAGCGTTAAACAGGGGACCACTGAAGCTTTCTTT. Protein: CSVKQGTTEAFF. V usage is TRBV29-1 and J usage is TRBJ1-1; 7 bases agree with TRBD1. With 5 bases clipped from V and 4 bases from J, the junction kept 4 bases outside the gene matches. The CDR3 consists of 12 residues. Germline-derived CDR1 and CDR2 are SQVTM and ANQGSEA. Full variable domain (remainder filled in from reference TRBV29-1 and TRBJ1-1): SAVISQKPSRDICQRGTSLTIQCQVDSQVTMMFWYRQQPGQSLTLIATANQGSEATYESGFVIDKFPISRPNLTFSTLTVSNMSPEDSSIYLCSVKQGTTEAFFGQGTRLTVV.

J is TRBJ1-4 and V is TRBV10-3; 10 nucleotides align to TRBD1. Per the germline V gene, CDR1 is ENHRY and CDR2 is SYGVKD. This CDR3 contains 15 residues. Trimming took 4 bases from V and 5 from J; bases not matched to a gene: 4. CDR3 DNA sequence: TGTGCCATCAGTGTAGGGGGACAGGGGAATGAAAAACTGTTTTTT. Amino acid sequence: CAISVGGQGNEKLFF.

The V gene is TRBV21-1, the J gene TRBJ2-1; TRBD1 is the table's D call and was not checked against the DNA. TRBV21-1 is flagged as a pseudogene. This CDR3 has 15 amino acids. The CDR3 DNA reads TGTGCCAGCAGCCCCCGGGACAGGTGTTACCATGAGCAGTTCTTC. Its protein product is CASSPRDRCYHEQFF.

This clonotype showed up just a few times. This chain uses TRBV11-1 with TRBJ1-6; 7 positions match TRBD1. V shed 5 bases, J shed 10 bases, and the junction held 5 bases outside the gene matches. The CDR3 has 13 residues. Germline V gene lookup returns CDR1 SGHAT and CDR2 FQDESV (reference sequence). The CDR3 DNA sequence: TGTGCCAGCAGCATGACAGGGCTCTCACCCCTCCACTTT. Translation gives CASSMTGLSPLHF.

The rearrangement uses TRBV12-3 or TRBV12-4 and TRBJ1-6; no firm D call. The CDR3 loop spans 12 amino acids. The ends were cut back, 5 bases at V and 6 bases at J, with 5 bases in the middle. CDR3 sequence (DNA): TGTGCCAGCAGTGCCTCTAATTCACCCCTCCACTTT. Translated, it gives CASSASNSPLHF.

Only a few counts were recorded for this clonotype. CDR3 sequence reads: CSASSDSKGETQYF. CDR3 DNA sequence: TGCAGTGCTAGTTCGGACTCCAAAGGGGAGACCCAGTACTTC. This chain links TRBV20-1 with TRBJ2-5; D may be TRBD2 (5 bases). Germline V gene lookup returns CDR1 DFQATT and CDR2 SNEGSKA (reference sequence). V lost 3 bases and J 5 bases, leaving 16 bases between the germline ends. The length of the CDR3 is 14 residues.